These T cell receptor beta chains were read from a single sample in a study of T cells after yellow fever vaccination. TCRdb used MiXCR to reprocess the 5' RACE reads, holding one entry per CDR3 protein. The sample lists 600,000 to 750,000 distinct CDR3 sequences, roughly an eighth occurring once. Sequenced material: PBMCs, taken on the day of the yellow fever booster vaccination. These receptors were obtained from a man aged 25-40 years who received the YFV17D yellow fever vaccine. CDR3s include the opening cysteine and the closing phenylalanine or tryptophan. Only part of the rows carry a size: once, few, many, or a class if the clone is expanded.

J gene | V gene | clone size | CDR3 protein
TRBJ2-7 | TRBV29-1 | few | CSVEGRTGGYEQYF
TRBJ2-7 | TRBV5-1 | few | CASSGQVYEQYF
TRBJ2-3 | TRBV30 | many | CAWSHGADTQYF
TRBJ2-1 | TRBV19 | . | CASKLSGVAAGNEQFF
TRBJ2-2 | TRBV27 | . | CASNLDGAPPGGELFF
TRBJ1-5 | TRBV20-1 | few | CSAPGGAGNQPQHF
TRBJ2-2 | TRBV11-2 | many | CASSLVASSGRAAGELFF
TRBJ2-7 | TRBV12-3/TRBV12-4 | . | CASTKGPDYEQYF
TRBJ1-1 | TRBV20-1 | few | CSAPGQGDTEAFF
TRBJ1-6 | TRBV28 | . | CVTEARPSYNSPLHF
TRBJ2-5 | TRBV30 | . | CAWSVQEMSTQYF
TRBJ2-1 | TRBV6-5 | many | CASSYTTSGRAQEQFF
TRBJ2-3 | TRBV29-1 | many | CSAITSGRADRTDTQYF
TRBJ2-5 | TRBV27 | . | CASSPSGGVTQYF
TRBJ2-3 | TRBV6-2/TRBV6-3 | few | CASSTPSSFSVGVSHTDTQYF
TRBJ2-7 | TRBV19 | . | CASMGDGSYEQYF
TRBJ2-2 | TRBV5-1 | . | CASSTLPGAGELFF
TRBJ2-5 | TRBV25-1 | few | CASSAEGARTQYF
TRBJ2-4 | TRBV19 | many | CASSPLTGLAKNIQYF
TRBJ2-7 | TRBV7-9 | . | CASSSISGDEQYF
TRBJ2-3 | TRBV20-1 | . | CSAKDAGLSTDTQYF
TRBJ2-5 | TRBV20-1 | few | CSARPSAWETQYF
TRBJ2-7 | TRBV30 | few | CAGGLETYEQYF
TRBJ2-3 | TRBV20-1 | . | CSAAGTSGRTDTQYF
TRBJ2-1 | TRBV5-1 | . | CASSSRVAGYLEQFF
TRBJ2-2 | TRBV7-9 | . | CAINTRTEMNTGELFF
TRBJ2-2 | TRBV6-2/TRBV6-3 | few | CASSRPSGRAIGELFF
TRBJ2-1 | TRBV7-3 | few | CASSPIGPARGEQFF
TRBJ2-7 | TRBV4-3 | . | CASSQDQRSNYEQYF
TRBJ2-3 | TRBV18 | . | CASSQNNYATDTQYF
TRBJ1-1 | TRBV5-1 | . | CASSQDAMNTEAFF
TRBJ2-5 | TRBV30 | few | CAWSPRFGGTQYF
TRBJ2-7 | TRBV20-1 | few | CSARNGDAGAYEQYF
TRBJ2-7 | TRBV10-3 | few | CADHSGQGCCEQYF
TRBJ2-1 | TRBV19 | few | CASSGRRGYEQFF
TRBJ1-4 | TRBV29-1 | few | CSVDGGTNEKLFF
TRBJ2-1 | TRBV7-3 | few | CASSFGQGNNEQFF
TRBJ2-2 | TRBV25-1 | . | CASSEYGTVSGELFF
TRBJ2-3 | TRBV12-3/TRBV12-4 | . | CASSGALNTQYF
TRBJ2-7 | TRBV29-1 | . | CSERGTGLYSYEQYF
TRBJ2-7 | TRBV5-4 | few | CASRLAGGPSYEQYF
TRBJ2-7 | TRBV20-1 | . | CSARDAAEVDRGNEQYF